The 17 T cell receptor beta chains below all came from one sample that was sequenced in a study of blood T cell repertoires in COVID-19. The repertoire was sequenced with immunoSEQ multiplex PCR; TCRdb's copy has only in-frame clones and lacks some. The repertoire holds over 100,000 clones, with around nine tenths as singletons. Source material: peripheral blood. These receptors originate from a man aged 40-50 years with acute or convalescent COVID-19.

This clone was seen more than once but under ten times. V and J are TRBV20-1 and TRBJ2-7; 9 bases are a match to TRBD1. Germline CDR1 is DFQATT and CDR2 is SNEGSKA (reference sequence). The CDR3 spans 14 residues. V gave up 3 bases and J gave up 2 bases; unmatched junction bases: 5. Here the CDR3 DNA reads TGCAGTGCTAGTGGGACAGGGATTACCTACGAGCAGTACTTC. Translating it yields CSASGTGITYEQYF.

V usage is TRBV4-1 and J usage is TRBJ2-1; TRBD1 is a possible D gene (6 bases). Germline V gene lookup returns CDR1 MGHRA and CDR2 YSYEKL. V was pared by 1 base and J by 0 bases, with 7 bases between. This CDR3 contains 15 residues. CDR3 in amino acids: CASSQGGGSYNEQFF. The CDR3 nucleotides are TGCGCCAGCAGCCAAGGAGGGGGCTCCTACAATGAGCAGTTCTTC.

The chain links TRBV5-5 to TRBJ2-7; no firm D call. The CDR3 totals 13 residues. Germline loops: CDR1 SGHKS, CDR2 YYEKEE (reference sequence). Trimming left V 2 bases short and J 1 base short, with 7 bases between. The chain's CDR3 is CASSLAGSYEQYF. CDR3 in DNA: TGTGCCAGCAGCTTAGCAGGTTCCTACGAGCAGTACTTC.

The chain links TRBV4-1 to TRBJ1-2, with a weak D call TRBD1 (6 bases). Germline CDR1 reads MGHRA; CDR2 reads YSYEKL. CDR3 length: 15 amino acids. Trimming took 0 bases from V and 8 from J, leaving 16 bases between them. CDR3 loop: CASSQEVSTGIGYTF. In nucleotides, the CDR3 is TGCGCCAGCAGCCAAGAAGTATCGACAGGTATAGGCTACACCTTC.

The rearrangement uses TRBV3-1 (or the pseudogene TRBV3-2) and TRBJ2-2; 10 nucleotides align to TRBD2. J gave up 0 bases and V 0 bases, and 1 base lay outside the gene matches. The germline V gene encodes CDR1 LGHDT and CDR2 YNNKEL (reference sequence). The CDR3 is made up of 17 amino acids. In DNA, the CDR3 is TGTGCCAGCAGCCAAGAGCTAGCGGGGGCGAACACCGGGGAGCTGTTTTTT. It yields the protein CASSQELAGANTGELFF.

The J gene is TRBJ1-2, the V gene TRBV30, with TRBD1 matching 7 bases. The junction had 8 bases not matched to a gene; V was cut back by 0 bases and J by 7 bases. The CDR3 covers 14 residues. Looked up from germline, CDR1 is GTSNPN and CDR2 is SVGIG (reference sequence). The CDR3: CAWSVVGGAGGYTF. The DNA for the CDR3 is TGTGCCTGGAGTGTAGTAGGGGGCGCGGGTGGCTACACCTTC.

The CDR3 coding sequence is TGTGCCAGCAGGAGAGGACTTAACTATGGCTACACCTTC. Amino acid sequence: CASRRGLNYGYTF. The rearrangement joins TRBV6-5 to TRBJ1-2, with D unresolved. The CDR3 sequence is 13 residues long. V was clipped by 6 bases and J by 1 base, with 9 bases between them. From germline, CDR1 is MNHEY and CDR2 SVGAGI.

The chain links TRBV3-1 (or the pseudogene TRBV3-2) to TRBJ1-1; D possibly corresponds to TRBD1 (6 bases). V lost 4 bases and J 6 bases, leaving 9 bases between the germline ends. Per the germline V gene, CDR1 is LGHDT and CDR2 is YNNKEL (reference sequence). The CDR3 spans 12 residues. The CDR3 reads CASSLQGPEAFF. The CDR3 DNA follows: TGTGCCAGCAGCCTACAGGGCCCTGAAGCTTTCTTT.

The gene calls are TRBV6-2 or TRBV6-3 and TRBJ1-5, with 8 bases fitting TRBD1. Germline CDR1 is MNHEY and CDR2 is SVGEGT. The CDR3 length is 14 residues. V shed 7 bases and J 4 bases; nucleotides not matched to a gene: 6. The CDR3 sequence is CASNPTGVNQPQHF. The CDR3, as DNA: TGTGCCAGCAACCCGACAGGGGTAAATCAGCCCCAGCATTTT.

The CDR3 bases are TGTGCCAGCAGCTTGGCCCAACAGGGGTTGCACGAGCAGTACTTC. It codes for CASSLAQQGLHEQYF. This chain uses TRBV5-6 with TRBJ2-7; 7 bases line up with TRBD1. There are 15 residues in the CDR3. Trimming cost V 0 bases and J 5 bases; bases outside gene matches: 8. Germline V gives CDR1 SGHDT, CDR2 YYEEEE.

The chain links TRBV5-1 to TRBJ2-2; D not resolved. V was pared by 0 bases and J by 6 bases, with 12 bases between. CDR3 length: 15 amino acids. Germline CDR1 is SGHRS and CDR2 is YFSETQ. CDR3: CASSLDSREAGELFF. CDR3 bases: TGCGCCAGCAGCTTGGACTCCCGAGAGGCCGGGGAGCTGTTTTTT.

The chain joins TRBV7-8 to TRBJ2-2; 9 nucleotides match TRBD1. Germline-derived CDR1 and CDR2 are SGHVS and FQNEAQ. This CDR3 contains 13 residues. Germline trimming cut 5 bases from V and 7 bases from J; bases unmatched to any gene: 2. The CDR3, as DNA: TGTGCCAGCAGCCGGGACAGGGTCGGGGAGCTGTTTTTT. Protein product: CASSRDRVGELFF.

J is TRBJ2-2 and V is TRBV24-1; unclear D gene. Germline V lookup: CDR1 KGHDR, CDR2 SFDVKD. With 4 bases removed from V and 5 bases from J, the gap between germline ends came to 10 bases. This CDR3 region has 14 residues. The CDR3 sequence is CATSDPDWTGELFF. The CDR3, as DNA: TGTGCCACCAGTGACCCCGACTGGACCGGGGAGCTGTTTTTT.

The genes are TRBV29-1 and TRBJ1-1, with 10 nucleotides matching TRBD1. From germline, CDR1 is SQVTM and CDR2 ANQGSEA. This CDR3 has 14 amino acids. J gave up 5 bases and V 6 bases, and 9 bases lay outside the gene matches. The CDR3 sequence is CSVPRTGGRTEAFF. The DNA of the CDR3 is TGCAGCGTACCACGGACAGGGGGGAGGACTGAAGCTTTCTTT.

The chain links TRBV19 to TRBJ1-5; 7 positions agree with TRBD1. After removal of 6 bases from V and 4 bases from J, the junction contained 9 bases not matched to a gene. The CDR3 spans 15 residues. Germline-derived CDR1 and CDR2 are LNHDA and SQIVND (reference sequence). CDR3 in amino acids: CASSRDREENQPQHF. CDR3 DNA: TGTGCCAGTAGCCGAGACAGGGAGGAGAATCAGCCCCAGCATTTT.

This chain connects TRBV3-1 (or the pseudogene TRBV3-2) to TRBJ2-5; D may be TRBD2 (6 bases). The V end was cut by 4 bases, the J end by 1 base, with 16 bases between. Looked up from germline, CDR1 is LGHDT and CDR2 is YNNKEL (reference sequence). The CDR3 is 16 amino acids. CDR3 sequence reads: CASSLRGRGAQETQYF. The CDR3, as DNA: TGTGCCAGCAGCCTCCGGGGTCGCGGGGCCCAAGAGACCCAGTACTTC.

V is TRBV5-1 and J is TRBJ2-7; TRBD1 matches at 7 bases. CDR1 and CDR2 from the germline V gene are SGHRS and YFSETQ. The CDR3 contains 15 residues. Trimming took 2 bases from V and 5 from J; bases not matched to a gene: 10. CDR3 protein: CASSFGSQGIHEQYF. In DNA, the CDR3 is TGCGCCAGCAGCTTCGGTTCACAGGGGATCCACGAGCAGTACTTC.